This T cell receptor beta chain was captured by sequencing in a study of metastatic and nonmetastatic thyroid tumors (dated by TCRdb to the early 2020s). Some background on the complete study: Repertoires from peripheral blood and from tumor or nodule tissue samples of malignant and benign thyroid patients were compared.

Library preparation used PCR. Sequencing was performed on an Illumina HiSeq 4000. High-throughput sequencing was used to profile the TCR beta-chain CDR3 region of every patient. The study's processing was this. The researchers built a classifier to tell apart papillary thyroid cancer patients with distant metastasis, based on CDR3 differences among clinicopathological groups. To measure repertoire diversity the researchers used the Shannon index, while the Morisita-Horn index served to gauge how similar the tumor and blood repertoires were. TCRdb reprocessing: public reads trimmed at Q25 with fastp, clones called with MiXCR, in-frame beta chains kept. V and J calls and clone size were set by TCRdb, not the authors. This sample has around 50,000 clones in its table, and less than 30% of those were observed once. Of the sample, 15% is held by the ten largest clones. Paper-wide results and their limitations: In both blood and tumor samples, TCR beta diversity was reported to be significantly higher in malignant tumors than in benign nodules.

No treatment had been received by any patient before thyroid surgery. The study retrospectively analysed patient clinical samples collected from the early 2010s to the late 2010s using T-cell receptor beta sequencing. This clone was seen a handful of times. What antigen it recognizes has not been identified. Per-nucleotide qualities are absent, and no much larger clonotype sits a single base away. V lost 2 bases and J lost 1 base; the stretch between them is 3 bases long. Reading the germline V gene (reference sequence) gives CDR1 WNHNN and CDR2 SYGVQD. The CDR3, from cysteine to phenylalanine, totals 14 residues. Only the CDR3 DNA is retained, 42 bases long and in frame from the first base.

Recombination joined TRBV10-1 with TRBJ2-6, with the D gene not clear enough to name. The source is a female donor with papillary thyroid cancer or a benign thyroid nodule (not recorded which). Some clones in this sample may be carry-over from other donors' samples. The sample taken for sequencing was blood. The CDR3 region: CASSEGSGANVLTF. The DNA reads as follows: TGCGCCAGCAGTGAGGGGTCTGGGGCCAACGTCCTGACTTTC.